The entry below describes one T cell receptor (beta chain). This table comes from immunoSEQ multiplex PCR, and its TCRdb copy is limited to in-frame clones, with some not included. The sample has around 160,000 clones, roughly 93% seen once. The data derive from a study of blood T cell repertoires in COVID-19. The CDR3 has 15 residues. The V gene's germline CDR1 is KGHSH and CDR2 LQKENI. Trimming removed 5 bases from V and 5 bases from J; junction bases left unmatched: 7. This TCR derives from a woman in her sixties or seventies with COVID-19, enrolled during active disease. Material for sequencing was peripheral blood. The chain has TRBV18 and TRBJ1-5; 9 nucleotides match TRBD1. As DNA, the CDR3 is TGTGCCAGCTCAGGGGACAGGGCCTATTATCAGCCCCAGCATTTT. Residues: CASSGDRAYYQPQHF.